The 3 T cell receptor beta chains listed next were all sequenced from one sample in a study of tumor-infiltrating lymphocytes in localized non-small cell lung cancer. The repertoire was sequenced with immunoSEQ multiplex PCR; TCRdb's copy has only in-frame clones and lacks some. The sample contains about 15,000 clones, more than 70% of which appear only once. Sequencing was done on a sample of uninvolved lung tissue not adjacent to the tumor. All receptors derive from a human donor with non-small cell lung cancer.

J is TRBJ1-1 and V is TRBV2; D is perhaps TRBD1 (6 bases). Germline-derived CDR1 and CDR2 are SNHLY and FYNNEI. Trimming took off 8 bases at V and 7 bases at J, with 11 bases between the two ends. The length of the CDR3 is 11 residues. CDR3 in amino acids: CASSPDSEAFF. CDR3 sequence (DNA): TGTGCCAGCTCCCCGGACAGTGAAGCTTTCTTT. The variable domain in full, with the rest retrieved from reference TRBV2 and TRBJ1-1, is EPEVTQTPSHQVTQMGQEVILRCVPISNHLYFYWYRQILGQKVEFLVSFYNNEISEKSEIFDDQFSVERPDGSNFTLKIRSTKLEDSAMYFCASSPDSEAFFGQGTRLTVV.

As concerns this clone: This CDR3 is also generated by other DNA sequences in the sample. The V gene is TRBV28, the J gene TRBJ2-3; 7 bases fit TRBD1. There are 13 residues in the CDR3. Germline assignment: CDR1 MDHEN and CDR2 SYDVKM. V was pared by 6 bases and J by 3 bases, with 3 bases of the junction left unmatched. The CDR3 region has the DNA TGTGCCAGCAGAAAGGGGGCAACAGATACGCAGTATTTT. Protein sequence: CASRKGATDTQYF.

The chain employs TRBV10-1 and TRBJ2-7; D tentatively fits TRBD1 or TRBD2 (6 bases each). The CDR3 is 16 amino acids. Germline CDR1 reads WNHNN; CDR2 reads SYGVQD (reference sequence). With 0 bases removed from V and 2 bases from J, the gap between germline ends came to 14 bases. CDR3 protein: CASSESVGGTPYEQYF. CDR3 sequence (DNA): TGCGCCAGCAGTGAGTCGGTAGGGGGGACTCCCTACGAGCAGTACTTC.